These 30 T cell receptor beta chains were all obtained from the same sample, sequenced in a study of T cell repertoires in ileal Crohn's disease. TCRdb's table, derived via immunoSEQ multiplex PCR, lists solely in-frame clones and lacks some. The data show some 9,200 clones, with 65% to 80% seen just once and roughly 19% held by the top ten. Time point defined: neoterminal ileum biopsy at postoperative endoscopy, about 6 months after surgery. The sequenced material came from ileal tissue. These receptors were taken from an adult with Crohn's disease.

The rearrangement joins TRBV6-5 to TRBJ2-3; D is ambiguous. Germline assignment: CDR1 MNHEY and CDR2 SVGAGI. The CDR3 loop spans 16 amino acids. V dropped 1 base and J dropped 3 bases, with 14 bases sitting between them. The CDR3 DNA is TGTGCCAGCAGTTACTGGGCACCACGTTGGACAGATACGCAGTATTTT. This codes for CASSYWAPRWTDTQYF.

This clone was seen only a few times. The CDR3 DNA sequence: TGTGCCAGCAGGTCATCCCTCGGACAGGGTATTGTCGAAGCTTTCTTT. Encoded protein: CASRSSLGQGIVEAFF. V and J are TRBV25-1 and TRBJ1-1; 8 bases are a match to TRBD1. The CDR3 length is 16 residues. V lost 6 bases and J lost 8; bases outside the gene matches: 17. The germline gives CDR1 MGHDK, CDR2 SYGVNS.

This clone was observed a single time. This chain joins TRBV7-3 and TRBJ2-7, with 8 bases identical to TRBD2. Germline V CDR1 and CDR2: SGHTA, FQGTGA. V dropped 5 bases and J dropped 4; count of bases not matched to a gene: 7. This CDR3 has 14 amino acids. The CDR3 here is CASSRFPGGYEQYF. The CDR3 bases are TGTGCCAGCAGCCGATTTCCGGGGGGGTACGAGCAGTACTTC.

V and J are TRBV7-8 and TRBJ1-2; no reliable D call. This CDR3 has 14 amino acids. V lost 1 base and J lost 0, with 6 bases in between. Germline CDR1 reads SGHVS; CDR2 reads FQNEAQ. In nucleotides, the CDR3 is TGTGCCAGCAGCTTAGGTCAGGCTAACTATGGCTACACCTTC. Its protein product is CASSLGQANYGYTF.

This chain joins TRBV2 and TRBJ2-7; TRBD2 is a possible D gene (5 bases). Trimming took off 9 bases at V and 0 bases at J, with 12 bases between the two ends. The CDR3 is made up of 13 amino acids. Germline CDR1 is SNHLY and CDR2 is FYNNEI. The DNA of the CDR3 is TGTGCCAGAGGGAGCTTATACTCCTACGAGCAGTACTTC. Its translation: CARGSLYSYEQYF.

V and J are TRBV4-3 and TRBJ2-5; TRBD2 aligns across 9 bases. The V segment lost 0 bases and the J segment 5 bases; nucleotides outside the gene matches: 10. Germline V lookup: CDR1 LGHNA, CDR2 YSLEER. This CDR3 contains 17 residues. Here the CDR3 DNA reads TGCGCCAGCAGCCAAGATCAGTGGCGGGGGGGCGAGGAGACCCAGTACTTC. Residues: CASSQDQWRGGEETQYF.

J is TRBJ2-2 and V is TRBV12-5, with D unresolved. The germline CDR1 and CDR2 sequences are LGHNT and FRNRAP. This CDR3 is built from 13 residues. V gave up 0 bases and J gave up 7 bases, with 6 bases separating them. The DNA of the CDR3 is TGTGCTAGTGGTTTGGTAACTGGCGGGGAGCTGTTTTTT. It yields the protein CASGLVTGGELFF. Full variable domain (remainder filled in from reference TRBV12-5 and TRBJ2-2): DARVTQTPRHKVTEMGQEVTMRCQPILGHNTVFWYRQTMMQGLELLAYFRNRAPLDDSGMPKDRFSAEMPDATLATLKIQPSEPRDSAVYFCASGLVTGGELFFGEGSRLTVL.

The chain employs TRBV19 and TRBJ1-1, with 8 nucleotides matching TRBD1. V lost 1 base and J lost 3; bases outside the gene matches: 4. CDR3 length: 15 amino acids. Germline V gene lookup returns CDR1 LNHDA and CDR2 SQIVND (reference sequence). The CDR3 nucleotides read TGTGCCAGTAGTATAGTAGGCAGGGGGCACACTGAAGCTTTCTTT. Protein: CASSIVGRGHTEAFF.

This clone was counted only a few times. This rearrangement joins TRBV18 to TRBJ1-1; no reliable D call. V dropped 2 bases and J dropped 1 base, with 8 bases sitting between them. Per germline, CDR1 KGHSH and CDR2 LQKENI. The CDR3 sequence is 14 residues long. CDR3 coding DNA: TGTGCCAGCTCACCAACTGAGGGGAACACTGAAGCTTTCTTT. This gives the protein CASSPTEGNTEAFF.

This chain uses TRBV27 with TRBJ2-7; 8 bases are shared with TRBD1. Germline V CDR1 and CDR2: MNHEY, SMNVEV (reference sequence). J gave up 2 bases and V 8 bases, and 5 bases lay outside the gene matches. This CDR3 contains 13 residues. This chain's CDR3 is CASGQGLAYEQYF. CDR3 sequence (DNA): TGTGCCAGCGGACAGGGCCTTGCCTACGAGCAGTACTTC.

The CDR3 DNA reads as TGTGCCAGCAGTCCATCAATGAGCCGGGACAGGGGAGAGACCCAGTACTTC. It encodes CASSPSMSRDRGETQYF. The chain has TRBV27 and TRBJ2-5, with TRBD1 identical over 10 bases. The CDR3 sequence is 17 residues long. Germline V lookup: CDR1 MNHEY, CDR2 SMNVEV (reference sequence). V lost 5 bases, J lost 4 bases, and 13 bases stayed unmatched.

This sequence joins TRBV5-1 and TRBJ1-1, with a possible D match to TRBD1 (6 bases). Trimming left V 3 bases short and J 4 bases short, with 10 bases between. The length of the CDR3 is 13 residues. The germline V gene encodes CDR1 SGHRS and CDR2 YFSETQ. The chain's CDR3 is CASSSGVSTEAFF. The CDR3 DNA sequence: TGCGCCAGCAGCTCAGGGGTTAGCACTGAAGCTTTCTTT.

J is TRBJ1-1 and V is TRBV5-1, with D possibly TRBD1 on 5 matching bases. This CDR3 has 14 residues. Germline V gene sequence: CDR1 SGHRS, CDR2 YFSETQ. V lost 3 bases to trimming and J lost 1 base, with 10 bases between them. The DNA for the CDR3 is TGCGCCAGCAGCTGGGTTACAGGGAACACTGAAGCTTTCTTT. It specifies CASSWVTGNTEAFF.

The genes are TRBV6-1 and TRBJ1-1, with D hard to call. The CDR3 loop spans 15 amino acids. The V and J ends lost 6 bases and 4 bases respectively, with 18 bases between them. The germline gives CDR1 MNHNS, CDR2 SASEGT. CDR3 nucleotides: TGTGCCAGCAGCGCCGGAGGGTTCCGGGTCACTGAAGCTTTCTTT. Its translation: CASSAGGFRVTEAFF.

This chain links TRBV15 with TRBJ2-7; 8 positions match TRBD1. V was clipped by 1 base and J by 5 bases; unmatched bases: 10. The germline V gene has CDR1 LNHNV and CDR2 YYDKDF (reference sequence). This CDR3 has 16 amino acids. CDR3 coding DNA: TGTGCCACCAGCAGAGGCTCGTCCCAGGGGGCGGACGAGCAGTACTTC. Residues: CATSRGSSQGADEQYF.

The chain employs TRBV7-2 and TRBJ2-7, with TRBD1 identical over 10 bases. This CDR3 comprises 14 residues. Losses at the gene ends were 4 bases for V and 7 bases for J; bases not matched to a gene: 7. Per the germline V gene, CDR1 is SGHTA and CDR2 is FQGNSA. Here the CDR3 DNA reads TGTGCCAGCAGCTCCGGGACAGGGGTGGGAGAGCAGTACTTC. Translated, it gives CASSSGTGVGEQYF.

This chain joins TRBV5-1 and TRBJ2-3; D gene ambiguous. CDR3 size: 15 residues. Germline CDR1 SGHRS, CDR2 YFSETQ. V lost 0 bases and J 2 bases, leaving 10 bases between the germline ends. The chain's CDR3 is CASSLDPQLTDTQYF. CDR3 DNA: TGCGCCAGCAGCTTGGATCCCCAACTCACAGATACGCAGTATTTT. The whole variable domain, remainder taken from reference TRBV5-1 and TRBJ2-3, is KAGVTQTPRYLIKTRGQQVTLSCSPISGHRSVSWYQQTPGQGLQFLFEYFSETQRNKGNFPGRFSGRQFSNSRSEMNVSTLELGDSALYLCASSLDPQLTDTQYFGPGTRLTVL.

The gene calls are TRBV7-9 and TRBJ2-7; D is undetermined. V gave up 5 bases and J gave up 4 bases, with 12 bases separating them. The CDR3 consists of 13 residues. Germline CDR1 reads SEHNR; CDR2 reads FQNEAQ (reference sequence). The CDR3 DNA follows: TGTGCCAGCAGCCGCGTCTTTGATTACGAGCAGTACTTC. Translating it yields CASSRVFDYEQYF.

V usage is TRBV5-1 and J usage is TRBJ2-3; TRBD2 matches at 8 bases. Germline assignment: CDR1 SGHRS and CDR2 YFSETQ. This CDR3 is built from 13 residues. The trim removed 1 base at V and 9 bases at J, leaving 4 bases unmatched. CDR3 bases: TGCGCCAGCAGCTTGTTGCGGGGGGACACGCAGTATTTT. Translated: CASSLLRGDTQYF.

The chain combines TRBV11-2 with TRBJ2-5, with 12 bases matching TRBD2. Germline CDR1 is SGHAT and CDR2 is FQNNGV. Unmatched junction bases numbered 15, after V lost 8 bases and J lost 5 bases. This CDR3 has 17 residues. CDR3 loop: CASGKGASGGAYETQYF. DNA for the CDR3: TGTGCCAGCGGAAAGGGGGCTAGCGGGGGGGCCTATGAGACCCAGTACTTC.

This clone has a single count. V and J are TRBV6-1 and TRBJ1-1, with a possible D match to TRBD1 (5 bases). Deletions cut 7 bases from V and 7 bases from J, with 16 bases between. The CDR3 contains 13 residues. Germline CDR1 and CDR2: MNHNS and SASEGT. The DNA of the CDR3 is TGTGCCAGCACCGAGGCAGGGTGGGATGAAGCTTTCTTT. The encoded protein is CASTEAGWDEAFF.

The chain links TRBV18 to TRBJ1-3, with 7 bases matching TRBD1. The CDR3 totals 13 residues. The germline gives CDR1 KGHSH, CDR2 LQKENI. Germline trimming cut 6 bases from V and 2 bases from J; bases unmatched to any gene: 1. CDR3 sequence (DNA): TGTGCCAGCTCCGGGACAGCTGGAAACACCATATATTTT. It is translated as CASSGTAGNTIYF.

V gene TRBV19 combines with J gene TRBJ1-2; D not resolved. Germline CDR1 is LNHDA and CDR2 is SQIVND (reference sequence). Between the trimmed V and J ends, which lost 1 base and 6 bases, there was a span of 18 bases. CDR3 length: 16 residues. CDR3 in amino acids: CASSIGTRGGPDGYTF. The CDR3 DNA follows: TGTGCCAGTAGTATAGGGACGCGGGGAGGCCCCGATGGCTACACCTTC.

The V and J genes are TRBV18 and TRBJ1-1; no clear D. V was trimmed by 5 bases and J by 0 bases, leaving 22 bases between them. The germline CDR1 and CDR2 sequences are KGHSH and LQKENI. The CDR3 covers 18 residues. CDR3 nucleotide sequence: TGTGCCAGCTCATCCGACAAGGGCTCGACTAGAGTGAACACTGAAGCTTTCTTT. Amino acid sequence: CASSSDKGSTRVNTEAFF. Looking up the rest from reference TRBV18 and TRBJ1-1 gives the full variable domain: NAGVMQNPRHLVRRRGQEARLRCSPMKGHSHVYWYRQLPEEGLKFMVYLQKENIIDESGMPKERFSAEFPKEGPSILRIQQVVRGDSAAYFCASSSDKGSTRVNTEAFFGQGTRLTVV.

The chain is built from TRBV10-3 and TRBJ1-1, with D tentatively TRBD1 (5 bases). In germline, CDR1 is ENHRY, CDR2 SYGVKD. This CDR3 comprises 13 residues. V was cut by 4 bases and J by 3 bases, with 9 bases left in between. DNA of the CDR3: TGTGCCATCAGTGGGGGCAGGGACACTGAAGCTTTCTTT. Its translation: CAISGGRDTEAFF.

The chain recombines TRBV7-9 with TRBJ2-3, with TRBD2 identical over 8 bases. Germline V gene lookup returns CDR1 SEHNR and CDR2 FQNEAQ (reference sequence). V lost 5 bases, J lost 6 bases, and 13 bases stayed unmatched. This CDR3 has 16 residues. The CDR3, as DNA: TGTGCCAGCAGCCCGGTTGCCAGCGGGAGAGTGGATACGCAGTATTTT. It codes for CASSPVASGRVDTQYF.

This clone was counted a single time. DNA of the CDR3: TGTGCCAGCAGCTTGGCCAGGAGACTAGCGGGAGAAGGTACGCAGTATTTT. Translating it yields CASSLARRLAGEGTQYF. The chain employs TRBV5-4 and TRBJ2-3, with TRBD2 matching over 12 bases. CDR3 length: 17 residues. Germline-derived CDR1 and CDR2 are SGHNT and YYREEE (reference sequence). The junction had 10 bases not matched to a gene; V was cut back by 0 bases and J by 8 bases.

V gene TRBV14 combines with J gene TRBJ2-2; 7 positions agree with TRBD1. Trimming took 0 bases from V and 3 from J; bases not matched to a gene: 1. Germline values: CDR1 SGHDN, CDR2 FVKESK. The CDR3 totals 15 residues. CDR3 in DNA: TGTGCCAGCAGCCAAGAGGACAGGTACACCGGGGAGCTGTTTTTT. It codes for CASSQEDRYTGELFF.

This chain uses TRBV30 with TRBJ2-5; D might be TRBD2 (5 bases). The V end was cut by 0 bases, the J end by 4 bases, with 6 bases between. The CDR3 is 12 amino acids. Looked up from germline, CDR1 is GTSNPN and CDR2 is SVGIG (reference sequence). The CDR3 bases are TGTGCCTGGAGTGTAGGGAGAGAGACCCAGTACTTC. Translation gives CAWSVGRETQYF. Full variable domain (remainder filled in from reference TRBV30 and TRBJ2-5): SQTIHQWPATLVQPVGSPLSLECTVEGTSNPNLYWYRQAAGRGLQLLFYSVGIGQISSEVPQNLSASRPQDRQFILSSKKLLLSDSGFYLCAWSVGRETQYFGPGTRLLVL.

The chain couples TRBV9 to TRBJ2-3; TRBD2 matches at 7 bases. The trim removed 3 bases at V and 1 base at J, leaving 11 bases unmatched. The germline V gene encodes CDR1 SGDLS and CDR2 YYNGEE. This CDR3 spans 17 amino acids. CDR3: CASSGSSGAGGTDTQYF. The CDR3 bases are TGTGCCAGCAGCGGTTCCAGTGGCGCGGGGGGCACAGATACGCAGTATTTT. The full variable domain, rest sourced from reference TRBV9 and TRBJ2-3, is DSGVTQTPKHLITATGQRVTLRCSPRSGDLSVYWYQQSLDQGLQFLIQYYNGEERAKGNILERFSAQQFPDLHSELNLSSLELGDSALYFCASSGSSGAGGTDTQYFGPGTRLTVL.